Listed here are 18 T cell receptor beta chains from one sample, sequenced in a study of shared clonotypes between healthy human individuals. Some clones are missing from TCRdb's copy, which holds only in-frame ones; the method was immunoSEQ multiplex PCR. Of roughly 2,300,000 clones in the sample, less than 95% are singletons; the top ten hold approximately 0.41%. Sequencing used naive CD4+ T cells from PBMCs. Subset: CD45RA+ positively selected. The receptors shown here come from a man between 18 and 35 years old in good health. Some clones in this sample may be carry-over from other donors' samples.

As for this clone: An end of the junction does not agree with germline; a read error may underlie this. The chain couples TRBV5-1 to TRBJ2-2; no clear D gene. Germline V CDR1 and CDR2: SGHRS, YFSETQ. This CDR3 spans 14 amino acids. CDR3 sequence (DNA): TGCGCCAGCAGCTTGGAGGTGAACCCCGGGGAGCTGTTTTTT. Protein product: CASSLEVNPGELFF. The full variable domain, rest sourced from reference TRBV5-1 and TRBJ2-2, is KAGVTQTPRYLIKTRGQQVTLSCSPISGHRSVSWYQQTPGQGLQFLFEYFSETQRNKGNFPGRFSGRQFSNSRSEMNVSTLELGDSALYLCASSLEVNPGELFFGEGSRLTVL.

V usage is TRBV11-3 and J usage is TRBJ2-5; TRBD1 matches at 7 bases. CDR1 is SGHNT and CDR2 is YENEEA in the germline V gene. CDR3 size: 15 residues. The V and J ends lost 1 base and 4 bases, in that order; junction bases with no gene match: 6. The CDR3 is CASSLGQGQRETQYF. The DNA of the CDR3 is TGTGCCAGCAGCTTAGGACAGGGACAAAGAGAGACCCAGTACTTC.

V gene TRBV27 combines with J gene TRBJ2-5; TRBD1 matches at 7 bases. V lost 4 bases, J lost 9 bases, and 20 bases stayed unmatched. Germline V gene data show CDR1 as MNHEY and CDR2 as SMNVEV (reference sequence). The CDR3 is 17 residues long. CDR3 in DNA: TGTGCCAGCAGTTATACCCCTGACAGGGACAATTGGAGACCCCAGTACTTC. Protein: CASSYTPDRDNWRPQYF.

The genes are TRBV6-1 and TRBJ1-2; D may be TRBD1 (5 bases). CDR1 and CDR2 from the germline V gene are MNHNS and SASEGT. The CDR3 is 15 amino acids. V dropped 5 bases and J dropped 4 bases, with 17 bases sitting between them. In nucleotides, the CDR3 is TGTGCCAGCAGTTCTGGGACCGCGAACACCTATGGCTACACCTTC. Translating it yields CASSSGTANTYGYTF.

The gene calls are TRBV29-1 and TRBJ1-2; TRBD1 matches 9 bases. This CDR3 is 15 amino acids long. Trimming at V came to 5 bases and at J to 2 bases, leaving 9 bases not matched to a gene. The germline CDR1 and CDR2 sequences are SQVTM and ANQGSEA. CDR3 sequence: CSVSTGTGPNYGYTF. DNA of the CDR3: TGCAGCGTTTCTACCGGGACAGGGCCCAACTATGGCTACACCTTC.

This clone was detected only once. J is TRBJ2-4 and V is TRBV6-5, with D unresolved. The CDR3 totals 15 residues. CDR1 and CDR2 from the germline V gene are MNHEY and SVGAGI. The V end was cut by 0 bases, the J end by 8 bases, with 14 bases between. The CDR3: CASSYSTSDGDIQYF. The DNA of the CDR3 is TGTGCCAGCAGTTACTCCACCTCCGACGGTGACATTCAGTACTTC.

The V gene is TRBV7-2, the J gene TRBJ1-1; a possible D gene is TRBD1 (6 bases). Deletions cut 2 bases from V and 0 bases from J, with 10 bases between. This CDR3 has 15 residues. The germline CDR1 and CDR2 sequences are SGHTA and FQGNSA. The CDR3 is CASSLQGYVNTEAFF. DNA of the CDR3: TGTGCCAGCAGCTTACAGGGGTACGTGAACACTGAAGCTTTCTTT.

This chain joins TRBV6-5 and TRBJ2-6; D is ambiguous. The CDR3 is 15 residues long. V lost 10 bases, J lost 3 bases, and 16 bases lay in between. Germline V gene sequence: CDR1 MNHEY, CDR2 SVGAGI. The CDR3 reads CAIGRVEVGANVLTF. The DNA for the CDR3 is TGTGCCATCGGCCGGGTCGAGGTTGGGGCCAACGTCCTGACTTTC.

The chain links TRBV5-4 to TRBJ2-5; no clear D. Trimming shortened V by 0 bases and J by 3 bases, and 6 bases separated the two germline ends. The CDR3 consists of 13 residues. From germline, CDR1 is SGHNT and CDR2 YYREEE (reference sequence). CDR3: CASSLVGKETQYF. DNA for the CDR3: TGTGCCAGCAGCTTGGTGGGTAAAGAGACCCAGTACTTC.

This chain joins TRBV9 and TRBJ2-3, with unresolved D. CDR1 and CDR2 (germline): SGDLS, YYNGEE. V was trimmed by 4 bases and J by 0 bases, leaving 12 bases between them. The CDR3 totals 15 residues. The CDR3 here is CASSSFTVSTDTQYF. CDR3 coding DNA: TGTGCCAGCAGCTCCTTTACGGTTAGCACAGATACGCAGTATTTT. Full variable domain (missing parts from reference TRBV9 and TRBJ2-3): DSGVTQTPKHLITATGQRVTLRCSPRSGDLSVYWYQQSLDQGLQFLIQYYNGEERAKGNILERFSAQQFPDLHSELNLSSLELGDSALYFCASSSFTVSTDTQYFGPGTRLTVL.

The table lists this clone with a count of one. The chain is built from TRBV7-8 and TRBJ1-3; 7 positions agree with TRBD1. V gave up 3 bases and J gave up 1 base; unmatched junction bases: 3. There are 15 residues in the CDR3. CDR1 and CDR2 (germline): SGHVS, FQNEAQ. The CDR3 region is CASSLVTGSGNTIYF. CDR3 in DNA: TGTGCCAGCAGCTTGGTGACAGGGTCTGGAAACACCATATATTTT.

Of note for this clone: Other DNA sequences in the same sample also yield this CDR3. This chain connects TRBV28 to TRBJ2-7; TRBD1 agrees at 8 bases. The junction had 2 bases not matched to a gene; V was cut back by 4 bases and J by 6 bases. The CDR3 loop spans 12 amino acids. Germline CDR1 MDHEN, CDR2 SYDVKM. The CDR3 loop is CASSYTGGEQYF. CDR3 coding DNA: TGTGCCAGCAGTTACACAGGGGGCGAGCAGTACTTC.

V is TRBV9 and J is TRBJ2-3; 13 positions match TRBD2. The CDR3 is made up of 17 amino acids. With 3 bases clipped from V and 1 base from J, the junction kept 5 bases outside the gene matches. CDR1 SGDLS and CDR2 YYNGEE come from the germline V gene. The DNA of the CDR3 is TGTGCCAGCAGCGGAGGGACTAGCGGGACGGGCACAGATACGCAGTATTTT. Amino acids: CASSGGTSGTGTDTQYF.

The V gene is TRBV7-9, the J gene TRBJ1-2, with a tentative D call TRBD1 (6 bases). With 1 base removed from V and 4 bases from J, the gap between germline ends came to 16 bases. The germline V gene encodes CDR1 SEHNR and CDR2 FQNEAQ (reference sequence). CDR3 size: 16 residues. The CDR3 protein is CASSLGPGQSAYGYTF. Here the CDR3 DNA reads TGTGCCAGCAGCTTAGGCCCAGGACAGTCGGCCTATGGCTACACCTTC.

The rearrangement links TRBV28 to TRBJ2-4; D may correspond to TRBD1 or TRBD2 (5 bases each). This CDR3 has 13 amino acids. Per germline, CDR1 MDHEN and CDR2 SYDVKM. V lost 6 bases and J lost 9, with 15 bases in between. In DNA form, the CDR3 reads TGTGCCAGCAGCCGCTTCCGGGACGGCATTCAGTACTTC. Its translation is CASSRFRDGIQYF.

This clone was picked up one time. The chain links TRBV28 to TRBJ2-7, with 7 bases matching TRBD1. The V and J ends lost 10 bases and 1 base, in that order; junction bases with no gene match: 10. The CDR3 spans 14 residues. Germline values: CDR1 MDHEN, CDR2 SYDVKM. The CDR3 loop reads CATNIGTASYEQYF. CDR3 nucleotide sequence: TGTGCCACCAATATTGGGACAGCATCCTACGAGCAGTACTTC.

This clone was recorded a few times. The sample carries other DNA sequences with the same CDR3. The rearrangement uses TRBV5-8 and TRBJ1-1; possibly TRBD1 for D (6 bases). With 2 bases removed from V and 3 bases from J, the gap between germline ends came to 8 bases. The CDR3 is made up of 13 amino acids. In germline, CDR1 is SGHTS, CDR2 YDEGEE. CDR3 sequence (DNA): TGTGCCAGCAGCTTAGGGGGTGACACTGAAGCTTTCTTT. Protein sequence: CASSLGGDTEAFF.

The CDR3 nucleotides are TGTGCCAGCAGTTTATTGTCGGGGCCCACCGGGGAGCTGTTTTTT. It is translated as CASSLLSGPTGELFF. This chain connects TRBV28 to TRBJ2-2; D tentatively fits TRBD1 or TRBD2 (5 bases each). Trimming cost V 1 base and J 4 bases, with 10 bases left between them. This CDR3 is 15 amino acids long. Germline V gene data show CDR1 as MDHEN and CDR2 as SYDVKM.